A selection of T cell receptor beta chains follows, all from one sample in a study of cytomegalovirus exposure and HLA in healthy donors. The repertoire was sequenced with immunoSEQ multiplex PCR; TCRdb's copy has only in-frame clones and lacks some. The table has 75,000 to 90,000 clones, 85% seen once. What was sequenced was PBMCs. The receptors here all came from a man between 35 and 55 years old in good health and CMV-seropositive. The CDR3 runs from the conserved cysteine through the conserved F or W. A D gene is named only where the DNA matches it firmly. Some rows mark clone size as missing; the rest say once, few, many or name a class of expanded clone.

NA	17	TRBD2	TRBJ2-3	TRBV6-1	CASSEVRAGGRLDTQYF	TGTGCCAGCAGTGAAGTTCGGGCGGGAGGGAGGTTAGATACGCAGTATTTT
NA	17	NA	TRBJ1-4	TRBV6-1	CASSETSGGIGDEKLFF	TGTGCCAGCAGTGAAACGTCGGGGGGCATTGGGGATGAAAAACTGTTTTTT
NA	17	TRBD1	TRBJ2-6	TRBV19	CASSMKGQDSGANVLTF	TGTGCCAGTAGTATGAAGGGACAGGACTCTGGGGCCAACGTCCTGACTTTC
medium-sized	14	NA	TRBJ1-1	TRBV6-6	CASSSPGKNTEAFF	TGTGCCAGCAGTTCTCCCGGGAAGAACACTGAAGCTTTCTTT
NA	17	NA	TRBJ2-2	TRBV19	CASSIDRRGIPTGELFF	TGTGCCAGTAGTATAGATAGACGGGGGATCCCCACCGGGGAGCTGTTTTTT
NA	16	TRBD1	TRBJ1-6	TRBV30	CASKTGGFSYNSPLHF	TGTGCCTCGAAGACAGGGGGCTTCTCCTATAATTCACCCCTCCACTTT
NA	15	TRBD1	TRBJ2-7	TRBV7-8	CASSSIDRARYEQYF	TGTGCCAGCAGCTCCATCGACAGGGCCCGCTACGAGCAGTACTTC
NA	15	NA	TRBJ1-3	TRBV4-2	CASSPDTQAGNTIYF	TGTGCCAGCAGCCCGGACACTCAGGCTGGAAACACCATATATTTT
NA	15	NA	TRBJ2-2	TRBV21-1	CASGTGTVNTGELFF	TGTGCCAGCGGCACCGGGACTGTAAACACCGGGGAGCTGTTTTTT
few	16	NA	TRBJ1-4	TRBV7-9	CSSSFSRGSGNEKLFF	TGTTCCAGCAGCTTTTCGAGGGGGTCCGGTAATGAAAAACTGTTTTTT
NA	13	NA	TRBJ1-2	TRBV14	CASSPVPNYGYTF	TGTGCCAGCAGCCCGGTCCCAAACTATGGCTACACCTTC
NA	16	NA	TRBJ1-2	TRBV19	CASSPGSGQAGDGYTF	TGTGCCAGTAGCCCCGGGTCGGGACAAGCCGGGGACGGCTACACCTTC
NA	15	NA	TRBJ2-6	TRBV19	CASSETGLGANVLTF	TGTGCCAGTAGCGAAACAGGTTTGGGGGCCAACGTCCTGACTTTC
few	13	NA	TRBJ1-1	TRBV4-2	CASSQQVNTEAFF	TGTGCCAGCAGCCAACAGGTGAACACTGAAGCTTTCTTT
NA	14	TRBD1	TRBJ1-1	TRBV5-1	CASSVTTGATEAFF	TGCGCCAGCAGCGTAACGACAGGGGCCACTGAAGCTTTCTTT
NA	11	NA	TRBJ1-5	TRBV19	CASSRPGPQHF	TGTGCCAGTAGTCGTCCGGGGCCCCAGCATTTT
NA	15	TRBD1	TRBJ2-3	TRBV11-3	CASSLEQGSTDTQYF	TGTGCCAGCAGCTTAGAACAGGGGAGCACAGATACGCAGTATTTT
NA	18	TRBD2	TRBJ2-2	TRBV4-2	CASSQDPRGLGVTGELFF	TGTGCCAGCAGCCAAGATCCCCGGGGACTAGGGGTCACCGGGGAGCTGTTTTTT
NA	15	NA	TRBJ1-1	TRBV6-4	CASSVVEGWGTEAFF	TGTGCCAGCAGTGTGGTGGAGGGATGGGGCACTGAAGCTTTCTTT
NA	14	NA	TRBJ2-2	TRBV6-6	CASRTQGNTGELFF	TGTGCCAGCAGGACCCAGGGGAACACCGGGGAGCTGTTTTTT
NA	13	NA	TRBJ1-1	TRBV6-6	CASSYYQWDKAFF	TGTGCCAGCAGTTACTATCAATGGGACAAAGCTTTCTTT
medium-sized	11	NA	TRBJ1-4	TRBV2	CAGLSGEKLFF	TGTGCCGGACTGTCTGGTGAAAAACTGTTTTTT
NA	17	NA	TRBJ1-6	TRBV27	CASSFSLRGSPNSPLHF	TGTGCCAGCAGTTTTAGCTTGCGGGGAAGTCCGAATTCACCCCTCCACTTT
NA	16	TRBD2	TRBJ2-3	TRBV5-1	CASSPRTSGSTDTQYF	TGCGCCAGCAGCCCCAGGACTAGCGGGAGCACAGATACGCAGTATTTT
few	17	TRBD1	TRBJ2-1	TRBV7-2	CASSLRTGTGPYNEQFF	TGTGCCAGCAGCTTAAGGACCGGGACAGGGCCCTACAATGAGCAGTTCTTC
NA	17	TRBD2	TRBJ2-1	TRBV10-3	CATGGLASSRSYNEQFF	TGTGCCACAGGGGGACTAGCGAGTAGTCGGTCCTACAATGAGCAGTTCTTC
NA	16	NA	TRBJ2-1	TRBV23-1	CASPTQRPSSYNEQFF	TGCGCCAGCCCGACCCAGCGGCCAAGCTCCTACAATGAGCAGTTCTTC
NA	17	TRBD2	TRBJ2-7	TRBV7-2	CASSPWGLAGSSYEQYF	TGTGCCAGCAGCCCTTGGGGGCTAGCGGGAAGCTCCTACGAGCAGTACTTC
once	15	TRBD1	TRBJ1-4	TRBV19	CASSSTGTGNEKLFF	TGTGCCAGTAGTTCTACCGGGACAGGCAATGAAAAACTGTTTTTT
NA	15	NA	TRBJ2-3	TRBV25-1	CASSDPGIGTDTQYF	TGTGCCAGCAGTGACCCCGGGATTGGCACAGATACGCAGTATTTT
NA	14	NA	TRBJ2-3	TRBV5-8	CASSQSRGGDTQYF	TGTGCCAGCAGCCAAAGCAGGGGTGGAGATACGCAGTATTTT
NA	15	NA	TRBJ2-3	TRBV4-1	CASSQVPGSADTQYF	TGCGCCAGCAGCCAAGTCCCAGGGTCTGCAGATACGCAGTATTTT
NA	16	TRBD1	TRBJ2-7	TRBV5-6	CASSLVSGQGSYEQYF	TGTGCCAGCAGCTTGGTTTCGGGACAGGGTTCGTACGAGCAGTACTTC
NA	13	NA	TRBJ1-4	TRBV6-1	CASSVADMAKLFF	TGTGCCAGCAGTGTGGCGGACATGGCAAAACTGTTTTTT
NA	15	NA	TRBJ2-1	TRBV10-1	CASSGSGVTYNEQFF	TGCGCCAGCAGTGGCTCGGGAGTTACCTACAATGAGCAGTTCTTC